This TCR beta chain was sequenced for a study of T cell repertoires in cytomegalovirus infection. MiXCR, applied by TCRdb to the reads, yields one record per CDR3 protein. The sample yields about 190,000 distinct CDR3 sequences, more than 9% seen once. The clonotype was recovered from a human donor in good health (CMV status not recorded). Some clones in this sample may be carry-over from other donors' samples. Sequencing used PBMCs.

CDR3 sequence (DNA): TGTGCCAGCAGCGTAGTGGGTGGGGATTCACCCCTCCACTTT. Its protein product is CASSVVGGDSPLHF. The chain links TRBV9 to TRBJ1-6; D unclear. The CDR3 is 14 amino acids. The germline V gene encodes CDR1 SGDLS and CDR2 YYNGEE. The germline V and J ends were trimmed by 0 bases and 8 bases, with 9 bases remaining between them.